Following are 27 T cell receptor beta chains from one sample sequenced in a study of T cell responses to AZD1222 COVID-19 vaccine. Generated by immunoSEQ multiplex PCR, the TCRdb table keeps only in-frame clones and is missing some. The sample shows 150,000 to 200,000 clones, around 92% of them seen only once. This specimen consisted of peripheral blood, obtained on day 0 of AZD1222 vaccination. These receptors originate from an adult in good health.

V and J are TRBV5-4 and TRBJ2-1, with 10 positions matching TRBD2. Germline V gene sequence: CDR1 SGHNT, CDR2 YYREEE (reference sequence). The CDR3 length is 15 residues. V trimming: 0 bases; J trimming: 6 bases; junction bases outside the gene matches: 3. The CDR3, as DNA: TGTGCCAGCAGCTTGGGGGTAGCGGGGGGCAATGAGCAGTTCTTC. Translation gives CASSLGVAGGNEQFF.

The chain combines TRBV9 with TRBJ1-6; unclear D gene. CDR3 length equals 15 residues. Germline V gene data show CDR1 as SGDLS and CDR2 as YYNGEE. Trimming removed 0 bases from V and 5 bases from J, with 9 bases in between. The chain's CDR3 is CASSVDLPDNSPLHF. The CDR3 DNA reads TGTGCCAGCAGCGTAGATCTGCCCGATAATTCACCCCTCCACTTT.

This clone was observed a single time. The CDR3 DNA reads TGTGCCAGCAGACCAGACAGCAACTATGGCTACACCTTC. Translated: CASRPDSNYGYTF. V is TRBV7-9 and J is TRBJ1-2; a weak D match, TRBD1 (5 bases). The CDR3 has 13 residues. CDR1 is SEHNR, CDR2 FQNEAQ, per germline (reference sequence). V was trimmed by 6 bases and J by 2 bases, leaving 10 bases between them.

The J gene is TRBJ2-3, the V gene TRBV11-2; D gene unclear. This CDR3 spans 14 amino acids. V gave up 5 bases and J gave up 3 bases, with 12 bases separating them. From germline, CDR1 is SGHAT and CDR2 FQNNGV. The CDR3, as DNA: TGTGCCAGCAGCACCAAGGAGAGAACAGATACGCAGTATTTT. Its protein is CASSTKERTDTQYF. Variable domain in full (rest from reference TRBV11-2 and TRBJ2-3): EAGVAQSPRYKIIEKRQSVAFWCNPISGHATLYWYQQILGQGPKLLIQFQNNGVVDDSQLPKDRFSAERLKGVDSTLKIQPAKLEDSAVYLCASSTKERTDTQYFGPGTRLTVL.

CDR3 coding DNA: TGTGCCAGCAGTCCCGATGGGGGGGGAAATCAGCCCCAGCATTTT. Its protein product is CASSPDGGGNQPQHF. The chain recombines TRBV6-5 with TRBJ1-5; a weak D match, TRBD1 (5 bases). Trimming took off 5 bases at V and 4 bases at J, with 15 bases between the two ends. The CDR3 consists of 15 residues. The V gene's germline CDR1 is MNHEY and CDR2 SVGAGI.

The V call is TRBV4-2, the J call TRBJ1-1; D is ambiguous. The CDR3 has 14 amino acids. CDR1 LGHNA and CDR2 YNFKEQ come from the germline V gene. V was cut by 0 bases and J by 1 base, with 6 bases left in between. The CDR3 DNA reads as TGTGCCAGCAGCCAAGACAGCGGGAACACTGAAGCTTTCTTT. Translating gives CASSQDSGNTEAFF.

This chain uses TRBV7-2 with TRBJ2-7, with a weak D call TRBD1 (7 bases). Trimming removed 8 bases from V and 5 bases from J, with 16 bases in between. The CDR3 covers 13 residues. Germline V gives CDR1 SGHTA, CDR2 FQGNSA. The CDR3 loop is CASSSRGANEQYF. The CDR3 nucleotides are TGTGCCAGCTCTTCCAGGGGGGCTAACGAGCAGTACTTC.

DNA for the CDR3: TGTGCCAGCAGCCATTCCGGGACTAGCGGGGGGGCCGCGGTGAAAAATACGCAGTATTTT. It specifies CASSHSGTSGGAAVKNTQYF. The chain couples TRBV4-2 to TRBJ2-3, with 16 bases fitting TRBD2. The CDR3 extends over 20 amino acids. Germline assignment: CDR1 LGHNA and CDR2 YNFKEQ. J gave up 7 bases and V 3 bases, and 16 bases lay outside the gene matches.

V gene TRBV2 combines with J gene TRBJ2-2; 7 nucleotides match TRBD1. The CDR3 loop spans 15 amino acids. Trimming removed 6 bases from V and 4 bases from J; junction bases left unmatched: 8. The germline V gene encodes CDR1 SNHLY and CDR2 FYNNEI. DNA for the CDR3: TGTGCCAGCAGGAAAGACAGGGCTCTCACCGGGGAGCTGTTTTTT. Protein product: CASRKDRALTGELFF.

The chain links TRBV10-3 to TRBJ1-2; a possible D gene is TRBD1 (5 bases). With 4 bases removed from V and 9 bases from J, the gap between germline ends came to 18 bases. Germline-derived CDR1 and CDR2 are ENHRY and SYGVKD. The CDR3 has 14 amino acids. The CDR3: CAISVASGDGSYTF. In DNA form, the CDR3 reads TGTGCCATCAGTGTCGCATCCGGGGACGGGAGCTACACCTTC.

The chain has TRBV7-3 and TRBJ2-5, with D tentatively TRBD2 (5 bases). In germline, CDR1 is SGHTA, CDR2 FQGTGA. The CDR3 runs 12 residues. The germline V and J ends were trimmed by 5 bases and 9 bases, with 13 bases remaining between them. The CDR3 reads CASSGLKEAQYF. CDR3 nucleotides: TGTGCCAGCAGCGGGCTCAAGGAGGCCCAGTACTTC.

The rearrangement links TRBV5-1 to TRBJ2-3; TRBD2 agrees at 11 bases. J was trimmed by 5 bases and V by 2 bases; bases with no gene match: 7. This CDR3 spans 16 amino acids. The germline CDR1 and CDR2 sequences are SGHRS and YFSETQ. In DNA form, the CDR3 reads TGCGCCAGCAGCTTTAGCGGGGGGGCCTCGGGAGATACGCAGTATTTT. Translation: CASSFSGGASGDTQYF.

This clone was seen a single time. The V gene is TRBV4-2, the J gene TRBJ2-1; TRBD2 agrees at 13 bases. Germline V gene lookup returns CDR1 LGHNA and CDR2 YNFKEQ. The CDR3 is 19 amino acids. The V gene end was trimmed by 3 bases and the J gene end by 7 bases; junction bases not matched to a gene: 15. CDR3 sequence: CASSQDLVLLAGGGNEQFF. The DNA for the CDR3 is TGTGCCAGCAGCCAGGATCTAGTCTTACTAGCGGGAGGGGGGAATGAGCAGTTCTTC.

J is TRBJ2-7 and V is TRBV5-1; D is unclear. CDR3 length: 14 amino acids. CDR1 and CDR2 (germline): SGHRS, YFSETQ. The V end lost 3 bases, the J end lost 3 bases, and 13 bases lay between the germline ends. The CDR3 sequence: CASSSPQEDYEQYF. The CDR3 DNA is TGCGCCAGCAGCTCTCCCCAGGAAGACTACGAGCAGTACTTC.

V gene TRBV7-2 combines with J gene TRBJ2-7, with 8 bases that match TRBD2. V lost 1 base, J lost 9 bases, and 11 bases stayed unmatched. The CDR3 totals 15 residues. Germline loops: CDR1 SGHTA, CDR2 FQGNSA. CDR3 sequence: CASSLDGGAGFGQYF. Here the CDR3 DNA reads TGTGCCAGCAGCTTAGACGGGGGGGCCGGGTTCGGGCAGTACTTC.

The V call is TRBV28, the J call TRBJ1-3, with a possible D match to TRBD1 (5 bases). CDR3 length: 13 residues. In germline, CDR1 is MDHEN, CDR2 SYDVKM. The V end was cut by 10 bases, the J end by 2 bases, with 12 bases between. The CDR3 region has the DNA TGTGCCACCAGACCGACAGCTGGAAACACCATATATTTT. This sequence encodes CATRPTAGNTIYF.

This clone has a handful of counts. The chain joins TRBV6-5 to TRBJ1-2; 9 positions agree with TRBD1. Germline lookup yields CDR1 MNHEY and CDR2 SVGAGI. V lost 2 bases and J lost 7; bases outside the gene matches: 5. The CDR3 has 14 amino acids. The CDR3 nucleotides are TGTGCCAGCAGTTACGTGAGGGACAGGGCTGGCTACACCTTC. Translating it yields CASSYVRDRAGYTF.

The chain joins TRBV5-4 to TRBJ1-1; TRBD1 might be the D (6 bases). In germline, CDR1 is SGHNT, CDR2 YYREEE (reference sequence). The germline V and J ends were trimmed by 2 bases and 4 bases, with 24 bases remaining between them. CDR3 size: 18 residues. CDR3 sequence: CASSLVGMFHTGPTEAFF. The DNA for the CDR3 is TGTGCCAGCAGCTTAGTGGGGATGTTTCACACAGGGCCCACTGAAGCTTTCTTT.

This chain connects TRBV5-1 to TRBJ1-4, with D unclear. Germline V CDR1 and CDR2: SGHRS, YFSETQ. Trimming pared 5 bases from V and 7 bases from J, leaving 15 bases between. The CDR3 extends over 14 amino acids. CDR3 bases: TGCGCCAGCAGGGAAGCGGCCGTTACTGAAAAACTGTTTTTT. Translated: CASREAAVTEKLFF.

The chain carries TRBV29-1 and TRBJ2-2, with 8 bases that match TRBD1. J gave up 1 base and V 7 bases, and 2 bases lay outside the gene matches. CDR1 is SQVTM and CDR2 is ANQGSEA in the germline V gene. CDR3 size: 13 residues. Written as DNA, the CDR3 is TGCAGCGGGGGGACAGGGAACACCGGGGAGCTGTTTTTT. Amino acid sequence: CSGGTGNTGELFF.

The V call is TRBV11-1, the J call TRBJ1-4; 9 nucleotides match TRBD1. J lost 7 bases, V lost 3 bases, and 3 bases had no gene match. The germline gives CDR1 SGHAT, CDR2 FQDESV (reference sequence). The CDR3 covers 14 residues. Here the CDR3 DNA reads TGTGCCAGCAGCTTGACGGACAGGGGTGAAAAACTGTTTTTT. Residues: CASSLTDRGEKLFF.

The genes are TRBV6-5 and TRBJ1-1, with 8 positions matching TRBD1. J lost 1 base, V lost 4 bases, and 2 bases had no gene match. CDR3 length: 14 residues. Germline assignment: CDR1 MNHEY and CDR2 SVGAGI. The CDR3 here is CASSWDRTNTEAFF. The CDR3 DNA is TGTGCCAGCAGTTGGGACAGGACGAACACTGAAGCTTTCTTT.

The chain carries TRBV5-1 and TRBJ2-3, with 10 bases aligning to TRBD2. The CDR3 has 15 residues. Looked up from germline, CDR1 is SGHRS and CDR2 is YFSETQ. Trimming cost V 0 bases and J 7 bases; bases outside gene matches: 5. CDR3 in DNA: TGCGCCAGCAGCTTGGAATTAGCGGGAGGAAATACGCAGTATTTT. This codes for CASSLELAGGNTQYF.

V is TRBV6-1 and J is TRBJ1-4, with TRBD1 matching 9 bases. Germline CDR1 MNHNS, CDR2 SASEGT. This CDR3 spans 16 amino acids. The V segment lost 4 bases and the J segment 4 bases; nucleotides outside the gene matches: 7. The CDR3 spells CASSGGQGFLNEKLFF. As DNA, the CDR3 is TGTGCCAGCAGTGGAGGACAGGGGTTTCTTAATGAAAAACTGTTTTTT.

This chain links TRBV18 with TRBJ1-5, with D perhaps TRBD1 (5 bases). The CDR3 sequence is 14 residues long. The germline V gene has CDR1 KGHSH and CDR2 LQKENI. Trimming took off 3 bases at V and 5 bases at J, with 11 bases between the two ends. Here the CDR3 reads CASSPSGLDQPQHF. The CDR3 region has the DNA TGTGCCAGCTCACCTTCAGGGCTGGATCAGCCCCAGCATTTT.

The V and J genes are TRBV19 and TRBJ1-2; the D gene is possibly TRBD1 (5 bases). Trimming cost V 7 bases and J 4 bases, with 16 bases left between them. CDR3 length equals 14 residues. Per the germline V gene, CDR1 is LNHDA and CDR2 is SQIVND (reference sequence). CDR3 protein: CASKSTSGVYGYTF. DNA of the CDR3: TGTGCCAGTAAAAGTACATCGGGGGTCTATGGCTACACCTTC.

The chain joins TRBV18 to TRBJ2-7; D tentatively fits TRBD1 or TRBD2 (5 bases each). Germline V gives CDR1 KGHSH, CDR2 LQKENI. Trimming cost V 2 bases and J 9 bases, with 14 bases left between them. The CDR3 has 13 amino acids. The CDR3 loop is CASSPGEGKGQYF. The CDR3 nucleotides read TGTGCCAGCTCACCAGGAGAGGGGAAGGGGCAGTACTTC.